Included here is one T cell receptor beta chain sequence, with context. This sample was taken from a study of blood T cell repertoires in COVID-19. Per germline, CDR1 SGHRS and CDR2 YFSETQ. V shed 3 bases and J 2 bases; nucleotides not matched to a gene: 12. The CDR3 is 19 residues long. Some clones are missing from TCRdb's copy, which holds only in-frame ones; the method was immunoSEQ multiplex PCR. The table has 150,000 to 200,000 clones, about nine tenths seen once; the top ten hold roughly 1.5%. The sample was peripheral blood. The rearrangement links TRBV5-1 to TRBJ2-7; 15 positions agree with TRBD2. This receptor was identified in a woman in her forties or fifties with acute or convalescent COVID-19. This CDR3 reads CASSWSQGLAGGRTYEQYF. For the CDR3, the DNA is TGCGCCAGCAGCTGGTCGCAGGGACTAGCGGGGGGCAGGACCTACGAGCAGTACTTC. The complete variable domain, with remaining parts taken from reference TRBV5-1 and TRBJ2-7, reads KAGVTQTPRYLIKTRGQQVTLSCSPISGHRSVSWYQQTPGQGLQFLFEYFSETQRNKGNFPGRFSGRQFSNSRSEMNVSTLELGDSALYLCASSWSQGLAGGRTYEQYFGPGTRLTVT.